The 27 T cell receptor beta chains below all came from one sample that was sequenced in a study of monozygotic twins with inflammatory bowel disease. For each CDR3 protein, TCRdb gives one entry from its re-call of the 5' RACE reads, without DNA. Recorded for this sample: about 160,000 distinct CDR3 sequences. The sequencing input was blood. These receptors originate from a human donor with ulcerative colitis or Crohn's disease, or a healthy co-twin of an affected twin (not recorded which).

This CDR3 reads CSARDVGGNTDTQYF. This chain uses TRBV20-1 with TRBJ2-3; no DNA is available, so the TRBD2 call from TCRdb remains unchecked. The length of the CDR3 is 15 residues. CDR1 and CDR2 from the germline V gene are DFQATT and SNEGSKA (reference sequence).

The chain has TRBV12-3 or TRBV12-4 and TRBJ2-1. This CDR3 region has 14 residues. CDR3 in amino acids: CATQSGSSYNEQFF.

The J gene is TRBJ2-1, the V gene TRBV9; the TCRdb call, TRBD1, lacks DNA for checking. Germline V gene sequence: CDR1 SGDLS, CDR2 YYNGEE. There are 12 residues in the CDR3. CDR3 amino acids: CASSIGRQEQFF. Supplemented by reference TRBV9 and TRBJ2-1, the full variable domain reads DSGVTQTPKHLITATGQRVTLRCSPRSGDLSVYWYQQSLDQGLQFLIQYYNGEERAKGNILERFSAQQFPDLHSELNLSSLELGDSALYFCASSIGRQEQFFGPGTRLTVL.

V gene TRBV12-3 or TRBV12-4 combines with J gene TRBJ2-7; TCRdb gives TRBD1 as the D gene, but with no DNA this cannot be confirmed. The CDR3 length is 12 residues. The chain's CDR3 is CASSRDPSEQYF.

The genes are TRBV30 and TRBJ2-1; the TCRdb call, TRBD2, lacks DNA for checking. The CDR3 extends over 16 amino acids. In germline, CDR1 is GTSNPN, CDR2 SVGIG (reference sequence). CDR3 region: CAWSGRNQRVYNEQFF.

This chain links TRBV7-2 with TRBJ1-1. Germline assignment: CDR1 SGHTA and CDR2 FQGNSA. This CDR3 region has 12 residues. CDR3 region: CASRETETEAFF.

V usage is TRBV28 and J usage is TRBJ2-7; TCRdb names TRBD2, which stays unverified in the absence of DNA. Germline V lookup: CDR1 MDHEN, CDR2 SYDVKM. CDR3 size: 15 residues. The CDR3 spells CASSFPPAGVYEQYF. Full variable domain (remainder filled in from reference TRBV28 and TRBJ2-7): DVKVTQSSRYLVKRTGEKVFLECVQDMDHENMFWYRQDPGLGLRLIYFSYDVKMKEKGDIPEGYSVSREKKERFSLILESASTNQTSMYLCASSFPPAGVYEQYFGPGTRLTVT.

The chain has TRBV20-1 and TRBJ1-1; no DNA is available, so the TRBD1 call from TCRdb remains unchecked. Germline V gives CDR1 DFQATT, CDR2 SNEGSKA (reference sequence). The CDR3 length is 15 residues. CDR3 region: CSATKGGAWNTEAFF.

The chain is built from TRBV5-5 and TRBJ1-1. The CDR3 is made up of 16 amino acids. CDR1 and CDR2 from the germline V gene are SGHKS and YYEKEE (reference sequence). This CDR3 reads CASSLSSSLMNTEAFF.

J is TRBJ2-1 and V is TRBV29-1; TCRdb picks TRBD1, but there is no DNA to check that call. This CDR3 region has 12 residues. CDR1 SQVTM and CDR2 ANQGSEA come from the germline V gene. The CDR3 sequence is CSVETGENEQFF.

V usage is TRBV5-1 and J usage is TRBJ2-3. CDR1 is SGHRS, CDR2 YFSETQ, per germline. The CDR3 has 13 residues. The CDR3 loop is CASSLAYADTQYF.

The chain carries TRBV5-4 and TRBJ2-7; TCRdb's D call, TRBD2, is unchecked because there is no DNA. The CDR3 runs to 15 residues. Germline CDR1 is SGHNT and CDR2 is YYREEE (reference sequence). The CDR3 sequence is CASSSPLRANYEQYF.

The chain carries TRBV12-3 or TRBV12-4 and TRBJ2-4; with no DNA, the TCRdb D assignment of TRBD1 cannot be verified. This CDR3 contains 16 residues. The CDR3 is CASSLAGHLMIGIQYF.

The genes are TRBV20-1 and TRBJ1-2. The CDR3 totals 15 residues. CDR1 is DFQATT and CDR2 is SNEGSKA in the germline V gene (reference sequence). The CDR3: CSASDLSDLNYGYTF.

This CDR3 reads CASSLILSDETQYF. V usage is TRBV5-1 and J usage is TRBJ2-5; TCRdb's assignment of TRBD2 cannot be checked, as there is no DNA. Germline V CDR1 and CDR2: SGHRS, YFSETQ. The length of the CDR3 is 14 residues.

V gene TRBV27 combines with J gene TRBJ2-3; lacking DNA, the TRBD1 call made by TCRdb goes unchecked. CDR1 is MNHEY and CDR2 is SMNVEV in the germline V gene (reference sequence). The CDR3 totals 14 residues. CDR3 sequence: CASSENRDTDTQYF.

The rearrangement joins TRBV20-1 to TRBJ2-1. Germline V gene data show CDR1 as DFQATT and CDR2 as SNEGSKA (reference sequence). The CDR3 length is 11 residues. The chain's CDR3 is CSASRTGEQFF.

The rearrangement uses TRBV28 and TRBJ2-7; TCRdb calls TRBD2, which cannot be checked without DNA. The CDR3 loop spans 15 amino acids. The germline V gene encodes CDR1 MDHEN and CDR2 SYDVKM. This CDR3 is CASSYPGTSGDEQYF.

This CDR3 reads CASSLSLAGGVPGELFF. The V call is TRBV27, the J call TRBJ2-2; TCRdb outputs TRBD1, but without DNA this stays unchecked. Germline-derived CDR1 and CDR2 are MNHEY and SMNVEV (reference sequence). The CDR3 spans 17 residues.

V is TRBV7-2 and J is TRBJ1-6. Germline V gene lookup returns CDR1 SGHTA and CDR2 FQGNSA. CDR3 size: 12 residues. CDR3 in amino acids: CASSLLSSPLHF.

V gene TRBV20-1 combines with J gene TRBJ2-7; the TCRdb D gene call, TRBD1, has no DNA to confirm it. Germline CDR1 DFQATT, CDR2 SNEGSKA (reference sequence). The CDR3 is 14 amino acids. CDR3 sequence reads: CSARGDRVAYEQYF.

CDR3 residues: CSVETAGGKLFF. V and J are TRBV29-1 and TRBJ1-4. The V gene's germline CDR1 is SQVTM and CDR2 ANQGSEA. CDR3 length: 12 residues.

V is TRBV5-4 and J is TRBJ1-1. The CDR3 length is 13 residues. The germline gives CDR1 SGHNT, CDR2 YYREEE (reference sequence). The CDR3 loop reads CASSHGERTEAFF.

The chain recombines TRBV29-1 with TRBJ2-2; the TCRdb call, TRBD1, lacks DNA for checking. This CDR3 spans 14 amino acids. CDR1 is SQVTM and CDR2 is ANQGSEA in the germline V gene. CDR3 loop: CSVVSQGITGELIF.

This chain's CDR3 is CASSLEGNSYEQYF. The chain combines TRBV5-4 with TRBJ2-7. Germline CDR1 is SGHNT and CDR2 is YYREEE (reference sequence). This CDR3 is built from 14 residues.

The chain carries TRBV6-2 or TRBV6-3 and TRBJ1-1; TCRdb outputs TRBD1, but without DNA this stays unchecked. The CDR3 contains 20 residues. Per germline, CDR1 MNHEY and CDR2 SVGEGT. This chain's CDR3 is CASSYRIFSWDSSLDTEAFF.

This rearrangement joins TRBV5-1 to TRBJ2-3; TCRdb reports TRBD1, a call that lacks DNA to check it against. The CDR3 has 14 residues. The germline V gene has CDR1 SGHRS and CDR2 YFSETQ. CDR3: CASSLGQAGDTQYF.